These 13 T cell receptor beta chains originate from one sample sequenced in a study of blood T cell repertoires in COVID-19. TCRdb's table, derived via immunoSEQ multiplex PCR, lists solely in-frame clones and lacks some. The repertoire consists of tens of thousands of clones, with roughly 85% occurring once and the leading ten covering 40% to 55%. Material: peripheral blood. The receptor set was obtained from an older woman with COVID-19, enrolled during active disease.

This clone was recorded once. This chain uses TRBV9 with TRBJ1-2; TRBD1 matches 7 bases. The CDR3 has 13 amino acids. The trim removed 4 bases at V and 5 bases at J, leaving 5 bases unmatched. Germline values: CDR1 SGDLS, CDR2 YYNGEE. The CDR3 protein is CASSFRDSYGYTF. The CDR3 DNA sequence: TGTGCCAGCAGCTTTCGGGACAGTTATGGCTACACCTTC.

The gene calls are TRBV14 and TRBJ2-2; 7 bases map to TRBD1. Germline loops: CDR1 SGHDN, CDR2 FVKESK. V was pared by 2 bases and J by 6 bases, with 12 bases of the junction left unmatched. This CDR3 spans 17 amino acids. CDR3 nucleotide sequence: TGTGCCAGCAGCCAACTGAGGACAGGACAGGCCGCCGGGGAGCTGTTTTTT. Its translation: CASSQLRTGQAAGELFF. The full variable domain, in which reference TRBV14 and TRBJ2-2 provide the parts outside the CDR3, is EAGVTQFPSHSVIEKGQTVTLRCDPISGHDNLYWYRRVMGKEIKFLLHFVKESKQDESGMPNNRFLAERTGGTYSTLKVQPAELEDSGVYFCASSQLRTGQAAGELFFGEGSRLTVL.

The V and J genes are TRBV11-3 and TRBJ1-4; D not certain. CDR3 length: 17 amino acids. Germline CDR1 is SGHNT and CDR2 is YENEEA. Trimming removed 4 bases at V and 2 bases at J, with 17 bases between. In DNA form, the CDR3 reads TGTGCCAGCAGCTCCCTAGGAGAGCCTACTACTAATGAAAAACTGTTTTTT. Translated: CASSSLGEPTTNEKLFF.

This chain joins TRBV28 and TRBJ2-7, with a weak D call TRBD1 (6 bases). The CDR3 sequence is 14 residues long. V shed 5 bases and J shed 7 bases, with 18 bases lying between them. Germline assignment: CDR1 MDHEN and CDR2 SYDVKM. The CDR3 DNA reads TGTGCCAGCAGTCTAGCAGGGGAGACTACTGAGCAGTACTTC. Its protein product is CASSLAGETTEQYF.

The V and J genes are TRBV5-1 and TRBJ2-1, with 11 bases aligning to TRBD1. CDR1 is SGHRS and CDR2 is YFSETQ in the germline V gene. This CDR3 is 16 amino acids long. J gave up 3 bases and V 4 bases, and 6 bases lay outside the gene matches. The CDR3 loop reads CASSPRDRGYYNEQFF. CDR3 bases: TGCGCCAGCAGCCCCCGGGACAGGGGGTACTACAATGAGCAGTTCTTC.

The V gene is TRBV11-1, the J gene TRBJ2-7, with D maybe TRBD1 (5 bases). Germline V gene sequence: CDR1 SGHAT, CDR2 FQDESV (reference sequence). CDR3 size: 13 residues. V was cut by 2 bases and J by 2 bases, with 7 bases left in between. The CDR3 loop is CASSLSGTYEQYF. For the CDR3, the DNA is TGTGCCAGCAGCTTATCAGGGACCTACGAGCAGTACTTC.

This clone was seen only a few times. The V and J genes are TRBV10-3 and TRBJ2-1, with 8 bases aligning to TRBD2. CDR3 length equals 14 residues. V dropped 0 bases and J dropped 12; count of bases not matched to a gene: 7. Germline loops: CDR1 ENHRY, CDR2 SYGVKD. CDR3 coding DNA: TGTGCCATCAGTGAGTCACTAGCGGAGTTATGGCAGTTCTTC. Translating gives CAISESLAELWQFF.

The V and J genes are TRBV5-4 and TRBJ1-2, with unresolved D. V was clipped by 4 bases and J by 8 bases, with 21 bases between them. Germline V gene data show CDR1 as SGHNT and CDR2 as YYREEE (reference sequence). The CDR3 runs 15 residues. The CDR3 sequence: CASSPRAKRGEGYTF. The CDR3 DNA sequence: TGTGCCAGCAGCCCGAGGGCAAAACGCGGGGAAGGCTACACCTTC.

The J gene is TRBJ2-3, the V gene TRBV12-3 or TRBV12-4; D is ambiguous. The length of the CDR3 is 13 residues. Between the trimmed V and J ends, which lost 8 bases and 0 bases, there was a span of 9 bases. The CDR3 nucleotides read TGTGCCAGCCGATCTAGGAGCACAGATACGCAGTATTTT. Encoded protein: CASRSRSTDTQYF.

This sequence joins TRBV3-1 (or the pseudogene TRBV3-2) and TRBJ2-5; 12 positions agree with TRBD2. The CDR3 spans 18 residues. V dropped 0 bases and J dropped 5; count of bases not matched to a gene: 10. Germline lookup yields CDR1 LGHDT and CDR2 YNNKEL (reference sequence). The CDR3 spells CASSQEYPTSGRGETQYF. The CDR3 DNA is TGTGCCAGCAGCCAAGAGTACCCGACTAGCGGGAGAGGGGAGACCCAGTACTTC.

This rearrangement joins TRBV28 to TRBJ1-1, with a possible D match to TRBD1 (5 bases). Germline CDR1 and CDR2: MDHEN and SYDVKM. Trimming removed 6 bases from V and 1 base from J, with 9 bases in between. The CDR3 loop spans 13 amino acids. The CDR3 DNA reads TGTGCCAGCAGCTCCGGACAGAACACTGAAGCTTTCTTT. As protein: CASSSGQNTEAFF.

This chain links TRBV30 with TRBJ2-1, with no clear D. The germline V and J ends were trimmed by 4 bases and 0 bases, with 7 bases remaining between them. The CDR3 has 13 residues. Germline assignment: CDR1 GTSNPN and CDR2 SVGIG (reference sequence). CDR3 protein: CAWISYSYNEQFF. CDR3 coding DNA: TGTGCCTGGATCAGTTACTCCTACAATGAGCAGTTCTTC.

Here the CDR3 reads CSVGTGNYGYTF. CDR3 nucleotides: TGCAGCGTTGGTACAGGGAACTATGGCTACACCTTC. The V gene is TRBV29-1, the J gene TRBJ1-2, with D tentatively TRBD1 (6 bases). Germline CDR1 reads SQVTM; CDR2 reads ANQGSEA. This CDR3 has 12 residues. Deletions cut 4 bases from V and 2 bases from J, with 8 bases between.